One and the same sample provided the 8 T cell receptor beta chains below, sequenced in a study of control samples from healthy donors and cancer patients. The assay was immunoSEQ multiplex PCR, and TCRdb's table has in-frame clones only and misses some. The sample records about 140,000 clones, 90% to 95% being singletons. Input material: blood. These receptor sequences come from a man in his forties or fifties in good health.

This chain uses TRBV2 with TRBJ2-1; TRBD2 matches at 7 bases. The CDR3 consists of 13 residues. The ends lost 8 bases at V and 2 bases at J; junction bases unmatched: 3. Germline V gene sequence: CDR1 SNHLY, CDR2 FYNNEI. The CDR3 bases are TGTGCCAGCTCCCGGGGGGCCTACAATGAGCAGTTCTTC. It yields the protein CASSRGAYNEQFF. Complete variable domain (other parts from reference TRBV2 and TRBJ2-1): EPEVTQTPSHQVTQMGQEVILRCVPISNHLYFYWYRQILGQKVEFLVSFYNNEISEKSEIFDDQFSVERPDGSNFTLKIRSTKLEDSAMYFCASSRGAYNEQFFGPGTRLTVL.

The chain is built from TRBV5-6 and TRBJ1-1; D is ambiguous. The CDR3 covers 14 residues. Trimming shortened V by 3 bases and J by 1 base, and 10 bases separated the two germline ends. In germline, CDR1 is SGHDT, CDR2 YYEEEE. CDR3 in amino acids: CASSWSTANTEAFF. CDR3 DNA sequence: TGTGCCAGCAGCTGGTCTACAGCGAACACTGAAGCTTTCTTT.

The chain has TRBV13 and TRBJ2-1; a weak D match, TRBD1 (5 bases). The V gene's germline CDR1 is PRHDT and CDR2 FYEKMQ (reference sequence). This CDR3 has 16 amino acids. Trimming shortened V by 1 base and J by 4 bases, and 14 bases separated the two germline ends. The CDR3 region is CASSLVPQGPYNEQFF. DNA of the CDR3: TGTGCCAGCAGCTTAGTTCCCCAGGGCCCTTACAATGAGCAGTTCTTC.

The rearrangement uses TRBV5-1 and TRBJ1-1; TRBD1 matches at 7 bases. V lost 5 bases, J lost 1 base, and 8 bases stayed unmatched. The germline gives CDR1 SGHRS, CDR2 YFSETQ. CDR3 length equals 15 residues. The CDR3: CASRPEGAGNTEAFF. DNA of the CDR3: TGCGCCAGCAGGCCTGAGGGGGCCGGGAACACTGAAGCTTTCTTT.

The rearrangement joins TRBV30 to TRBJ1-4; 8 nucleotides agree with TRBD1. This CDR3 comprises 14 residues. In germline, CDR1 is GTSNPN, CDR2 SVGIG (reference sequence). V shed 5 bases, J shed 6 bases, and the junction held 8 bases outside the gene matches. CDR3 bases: TGTGCCTGGGGAGCCGGGACAGGTTATGAAAAACTGTTTTTT. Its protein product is CAWGAGTGYEKLFF.

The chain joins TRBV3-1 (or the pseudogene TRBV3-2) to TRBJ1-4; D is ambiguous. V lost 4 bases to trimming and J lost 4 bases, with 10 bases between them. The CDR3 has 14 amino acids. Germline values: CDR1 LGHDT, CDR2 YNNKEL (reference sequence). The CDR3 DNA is TGTGCCAGCAGCCGTGACGGCTATAATGAAAAACTGTTTTTT. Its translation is CASSRDGYNEKLFF.

CDR3 sequence reads: CASSGGQGNQPQHF. CDR3 bases: TGTGCCAGCAGTGGAGGGCAGGGCAATCAGCCCCAGCATTTT. This sequence joins TRBV2 and TRBJ1-5, with unresolved D. This CDR3 has 14 amino acids. CDR1 is SNHLY and CDR2 is FYNNEI in the germline V gene. Trimming took off 4 bases at V and 2 bases at J, with 9 bases between the two ends.

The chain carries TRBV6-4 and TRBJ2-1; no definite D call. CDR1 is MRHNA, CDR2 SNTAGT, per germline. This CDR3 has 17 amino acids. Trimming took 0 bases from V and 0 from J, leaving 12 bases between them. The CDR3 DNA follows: TGTGCCAGCAGTGACTCGATGGGCAAAACCTCCTACAATGAGCAGTTCTTC. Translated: CASSDSMGKTSYNEQFF.